This T cell receptor beta chain came from a study of blood T cells in healthy people across ages. CDR1 is SGHRS and CDR2 is YFSETQ in the germline V gene. The CDR3 totals 15 residues. V dropped 0 bases and J dropped 6 bases, with 13 bases sitting between them. Isolated PBMCs totaled at least 7 million in each sample. The authors ran a second PCR of about 7 to 11 cycles using a sample-barcoded 5' primer and a J-beta primer mix. TCRdb independently ran MiXCR on the 5' RACE reads; one entry per CDR3 protein. This table holds fewer than 900,000 distinct CDR3 sequences, around 36% found once. The chain has TRBV5-1 and TRBJ1-5; D gene uncertain. The sample comprised blood. The TCR was taken from a man younger than 30 in good health. DNA for the CDR3: TGCGCCAGCAGCTTGGACGGGGAAGAGTTTCAGCCCCAGCATTTT. Translation: CASSLDGEEFQPQHF.